The 23 T cell receptor beta chains in this list originate from one sample, sequenced in a study of cytomegalovirus exposure and HLA in healthy donors. Repertoires were generated with immunoSEQ multiplex PCR, while TCRdb's copy carries only in-frame clones and drops some. The table includes about 130,000 clones, 80% to 90% detected once. The sequenced sample consisted of PBMCs. Receptors were obtained from a woman between 25 and 40 years old in good health and CMV-seropositive.

This clone was seen once. The chain has TRBV6-5 and TRBJ2-7, with a possible D match to TRBD2 (7 bases). Germline V CDR1 and CDR2: MNHEY, SVGAGI. The CDR3 has 14 amino acids. V shed 2 bases and J shed 4 bases, with 12 bases lying between them. The CDR3 is CASSYGRGAYEQYF. DNA of the CDR3: TGTGCCAGCAGTTACGGCCGGGGGGCGTACGAGCAGTACTTC.

J is TRBJ1-1 and V is TRBV28, with D possibly being TRBD1 (6 bases). V lost 7 bases and J 1 base, leaving 16 bases between the germline ends. CDR1 MDHEN and CDR2 SYDVKM come from the germline V gene. CDR3 length: 15 residues. The CDR3 DNA reads TGTGCCAGCATTGCGCGGGGGGCCCGGAACACTGAAGCTTTCTTT. The encoded protein is CASIARGARNTEAFF.

This sequence joins TRBV6-1 and TRBJ1-5, with TRBD1 matching 7 bases. CDR3 length: 15 amino acids. The germline V gene encodes CDR1 MNHNS and CDR2 SASEGT. The ends lost 6 bases at V and 2 bases at J; junction bases unmatched: 7. The CDR3 reads CASSQDRVGNQPQHF. The CDR3 DNA reads TGTGCCAGCAGCCAAGACAGGGTTGGCAATCAGCCCCAGCATTTT.

This chain links TRBV7-2 with TRBJ1-1; D is ambiguous. The germline gives CDR1 SGHTA, CDR2 FQGNSA. The CDR3 contains 15 residues. With 0 bases removed from V and 1 base from J, the gap between germline ends came to 9 bases. CDR3 in DNA: TGTGCCAGCAGCTTAGCCGGGATCGCGAACACTGAAGCTTTCTTT. Amino acids: CASSLAGIANTEAFF.

The J gene is TRBJ2-1, the V gene TRBV2; possible D gene TRBD1, 5 bases. This CDR3 contains 18 residues. V gave up 0 bases and J gave up 0 bases, with 15 bases separating them. Looked up from germline, CDR1 is SNHLY and CDR2 is FYNNEI. CDR3 DNA sequence: TGTGCCAGCAGTGAAGCTCTGATTAGGGGCAGCTCCTACAATGAGCAGTTCTTC. Encoded protein: CASSEALIRGSSYNEQFF.

This chain links TRBV28 with TRBJ1-2, with no clear D. This CDR3 has 15 amino acids. Germline V gene data show CDR1 as MDHEN and CDR2 as SYDVKM. Trimming removed 6 bases from V and 1 base from J, with 15 bases in between. This chain's CDR3 is CASRSYATVNYGYTF. In nucleotides, the CDR3 is TGTGCCAGCAGGTCCTACGCAACAGTTAACTATGGCTACACCTTC.

This clone was detected many times. The chain uses TRBV6-1 and TRBJ2-6; D ambiguous. CDR3 length: 14 amino acids. Trimming left V 4 bases short and J 4 bases short, with 8 bases between. Germline lookup yields CDR1 MNHNS and CDR2 SASEGT. This chain's CDR3 is CASSGGTGANVLTF. The CDR3 bases are TGTGCCAGCAGTGGCGGCACCGGGGCCAACGTCCTGACTTTC.

The chain uses TRBV18 and TRBJ2-7; 7 bases match TRBD2. CDR3 size: 14 residues. Trimming cost V 5 bases and J 2 bases; bases outside gene matches: 6. Germline V gene lookup returns CDR1 KGHSH and CDR2 LQKENI. DNA of the CDR3: TGTGCCAGCTCATGGGGGAGGGTCCCCTACGAGCAGTACTTC. Amino acids: CASSWGRVPYEQYF.

The CDR3 nucleotides read TGTGCCAGCAGCCGGGACAGCAAGACCCAGTACTTC. Protein sequence: CASSRDSKTQYF. The chain links TRBV6-5 to TRBJ2-5; 7 nucleotides line up with TRBD1. J gave up 6 bases and V 6 bases, and 4 bases lay outside the gene matches. CDR1 is MNHEY, CDR2 SVGAGI, per germline. This CDR3 contains 12 residues.

The rearrangement uses TRBV25-1 and TRBJ1-2; 7 bases are a match to TRBD1. The trim removed 4 bases at V and 2 bases at J, leaving 4 bases unmatched. Germline-derived CDR1 and CDR2 are MGHDK and SYGVNS. The CDR3 length is 14 residues. This CDR3 is CASSAGQRNYGYTF. The CDR3 DNA follows: TGTGCCAGCAGTGCGGGACAGCGCAACTATGGCTACACCTTC.

V is TRBV28 and J is TRBJ1-5; unclear D gene. CDR3 length: 14 amino acids. V was clipped by 4 bases and J by 3 bases, with 10 bases between them. CDR1 is MDHEN, CDR2 SYDVKM, per germline. CDR3 in amino acids: CASSWLQHNQPQHF. The CDR3 coding sequence is TGTGCCAGCAGTTGGTTACAGCACAATCAGCCCCAGCATTTT.

There are a few counts of this clone. The rearrangement links TRBV2 to TRBJ2-2; possibly TRBD1 for D (5 bases). Trimming removed 7 bases from V and 5 bases from J, with 17 bases in between. Germline-derived CDR1 and CDR2 are SNHLY and FYNNEI. The length of the CDR3 is 15 residues. CDR3 in DNA: TGTGCCAGCACGAAAATCCAGGGTCCGACCGGGGAGCTGTTTTTT. As protein: CASTKIQGPTGELFF.

This chain uses TRBV15 with TRBJ1-3; no clear D gene. This CDR3 has 12 residues. Germline CDR1 is LNHNV and CDR2 is YYDKDF (reference sequence). The ends were cut back, 0 bases at V and 7 bases at J, with 4 bases in the middle. CDR3 region: CATSRDRNTIYF. In nucleotides, the CDR3 is TGTGCCACCAGCAGAGACCGGAACACCATATATTTT.

V gene TRBV4-1 combines with J gene TRBJ2-5, with D tentatively TRBD1 (5 bases). This CDR3 region has 17 residues. Germline lookup yields CDR1 MGHRA and CDR2 YSYEKL. V was cut by 1 base and J by 6 bases, with 21 bases left in between. For the CDR3, the DNA is TGCGCCAGCAGCCAAGCGGAGCAGGGTCCCCAATCAAAGACCCAGTACTTC. Protein: CASSQAEQGPQSKTQYF.

The chain couples TRBV2 to TRBJ2-7; 11 bases are a match to TRBD1. After removal of 6 bases from V and 3 bases from J, the junction contained 4 bases not matched to a gene. The CDR3 contains 14 residues. The germline CDR1 and CDR2 sequences are SNHLY and FYNNEI. In nucleotides, the CDR3 is TGTGCCAGCAGGAGGGGGACAGGGGGCTACGAGCAGTACTTC. It specifies CASRRGTGGYEQYF.

V gene TRBV29-1 combines with J gene TRBJ1-1; no clear D gene. Germline CDR1 is SQVTM and CDR2 is ANQGSEA. The CDR3 is made up of 12 amino acids. V was trimmed by 6 bases and J by 0 bases, leaving 8 bases between them. CDR3 sequence (DNA): TGCAGCGTACTACAAGTGAACACTGAAGCTTTCTTT. Translated: CSVLQVNTEAFF.

The DNA of the CDR3 is TGTGCCAGCCTCAGCGGGGGGGCCAACGTCCTGACTTTC. Its protein is CASLSGGANVLTF. The chain combines TRBV6-6 with TRBJ2-6, with a tentative D call TRBD2 (6 bases). Trimming shortened V by 8 bases and J by 4 bases, and 9 bases separated the two germline ends. This CDR3 has 13 amino acids. Germline lookup yields CDR1 MNHNY and CDR2 SVGAGI (reference sequence).

The genes are TRBV7-9 and TRBJ1-1; 9 bases fit TRBD1. Unmatched junction bases numbered 9, after V lost 6 bases and J lost 10 bases. Germline loops: CDR1 SEHNR, CDR2 FQNEAQ (reference sequence). The CDR3 is 13 amino acids. CDR3 DNA: TGTGCCAGCAGTTCGGGACAGGGAGAACGAGCTTTCTTT. Encoded protein: CASSSGQGERAFF. The variable domain in full, completed from reference TRBV7-9 and TRBJ1-1, reads DTGVSQNPRHKITKRGQNVTFRCDPISEHNRLYWYRQTLGQGPEFLTYFQNEAQLEKSRLLSDRFSAERPKGSFSTLEIQRTEQGDSAMYLCASSSGQGERAFFGQGTRLTVV.

The chain couples TRBV6-1 to TRBJ2-7; 9 bases are shared with TRBD2. The V gene end was trimmed by 6 bases and the J gene end by 6 bases; junction bases not matched to a gene: 12. Germline assignment: CDR1 MNHNS and CDR2 SASEGT. CDR3 size: 15 residues. The CDR3 nucleotides read TGTGCCAGCAGGCTCCATAGCGGGAGTTCTGCCGAGCAGTACTTC. It translates to CASRLHSGSSAEQYF.

This rearrangement joins TRBV5-1 to TRBJ1-2; 7 nucleotides line up with TRBD1. This CDR3 comprises 14 residues. Looked up from germline, CDR1 is SGHRS and CDR2 is YFSETQ. V trimming: 4 bases; J trimming: 5 bases; junction bases outside the gene matches: 8. DNA for the CDR3: TGCGCCAGCAGCCCCCTGACAGGGAAGTATGGCTACACCTTC. Translation: CASSPLTGKYGYTF.

This chain connects TRBV13 to TRBJ2-3; TRBD2 matches at 11 bases. The V gene end was trimmed by 5 bases and the J gene end by 3 bases; junction bases not matched to a gene: 1. The germline gives CDR1 PRHDT, CDR2 FYEKMQ (reference sequence). This CDR3 is 14 amino acids long. CDR3 nucleotides: TGTGCCAGCAGCACTAGCGGGGGAACAGATACGCAGTATTTT. This sequence encodes CASSTSGGTDTQYF. Full variable domain (remainder filled in from reference TRBV13 and TRBJ2-3): AAGVIQSPRHLIKEKRETATLKCYPIPRHDTVYWYQQGPGQDPQFLISFYEKMQSDKGSIPDRFSAQQFSDYHSELNMSSLELGDSALYFCASSTSGGTDTQYFGPGTRLTVL.

The J gene is TRBJ2-6, the V gene TRBV10-3; TRBD1 might be the D (6 bases). V dropped 3 bases and J dropped 4 bases, with 10 bases sitting between them. CDR1 and CDR2 from the germline V gene are ENHRY and SYGVKD. The CDR3 runs to 15 residues. CDR3 sequence reads: CAISDTGSGANVLTF. The CDR3 DNA reads TGTGCCATCAGTGACACAGGGAGCGGGGCCAACGTCCTGACTTTC.

This chain links TRBV7-8 with TRBJ1-2; 7 bases agree with TRBD1. Trimming removed 1 base from V and 5 bases from J; junction bases left unmatched: 7. CDR3 length: 15 residues. Germline loops: CDR1 SGHVS, CDR2 FQNEAQ. CDR3 loop: CASSLGRDSFYGYTF. CDR3 nucleotides: TGTGCCAGCAGCTTAGGGAGGGACAGTTTTTATGGCTACACCTTC.